The rows below give T cell receptor beta chains drawn from one sample of a study of blood T cell repertoires in COVID-19. Assay: immunoSEQ multiplex PCR; the TCRdb copy retains only in-frame clones and omits some. The sample lists 110,000 or so clones; around 83% were seen once. The specimen sequenced was peripheral blood. These receptors were collected from a man aged 40-49 years with acute or convalescent COVID-19. CDR3s include the opening cysteine and the closing phenylalanine or tryptophan. The D gene is left open where the match is weak. A row's size may be missing; if present it is once, few, many or a size class.

CDR3aa	CDR3nt	d_gene	v_gene	j_gene	abundance
CASSLELAGPDTQYF	TGTGCCAGCAGCTTGGAACTAGCGGGGCCAGATACGCAGTATTTT	TRBD2	TRBV5-4	TRBJ2-3	once
CASSQSRGSEQFF	TGTGCCAGCAGCCAATCCCGAGGCTCTGAGCAGTTCTTC	NA	TRBV3-1/TRBV3-2	TRBJ2-1	NA
CASSFPSGGAMTDTQYF	TGCGCCAGCAGCTTCCCTAGCGGGGGGGCTATGACCGATACGCAGTATTTT	TRBD2	TRBV5-1	TRBJ2-3	NA
CASNKLAGDITDTQYF	TGTGCCAGCAATAAACTAGCGGGGGATATCACAGATACGCAGTATTTT	TRBD2	TRBV2	TRBJ2-3	NA
CASREDGDYGYTF	TGCGCCAGCAGAGAGGATGGTGACTATGGCTACACCTTC	NA	TRBV5-1	TRBJ1-2	NA
CASSQGLAGDNEQFF	TGTGCCAGCTCACAGGGACTAGCGGGGGACAATGAGCAGTTCTTC	TRBD2	TRBV18	TRBJ2-1	NA
CASSQGHAATYEQYF	TGTGCCAGCAGCCAGGGGCACGCCGCCACCTACGAGCAGTACTTC	NA	TRBV14	TRBJ2-7	once
CATSRSPKGDEQYF	TGTGCCACCAGCAGATCCCCCAAGGGGGACGAGCAGTACTTC	NA	TRBV15	TRBJ2-7	NA
CASSLVVASGAYNEQFF	TGTGCCAGCAGCTTAGTTGTAGCTAGCGGAGCGTACAATGAGCAGTTCTTC	TRBD2	TRBV7-9	TRBJ2-1	NA
CASSVSTGGDTEAFF	TGTGCCAGCAGCGTATCGACAGGGGGTGACACTGAAGCTTTCTTT	TRBD1	TRBV9	TRBJ1-1	once
CASSSGLAGALAKNIQYF	TGTGCCAGCAGCTCGGGACTAGCGGGGGCCCTAGCCAAAAACATTCAGTACTTC	TRBD2	TRBV5-6	TRBJ2-4	NA
CASGIGLSEAFF	TGTGCTAGTGGGATAGGACTTTCTGAAGCTTTCTTT	NA	TRBV12-5	TRBJ1-1	NA
CASSPGTGESYEQYF	TGTGCCAGCTCACCGGGGACAGGAGAATCCTACGAGCAGTACTTC	TRBD1	TRBV18	TRBJ2-7	NA
CASSLGTGGSQETQYF	TGCGCCAGCAGCTTGGGAACGGGGGGATCACAAGAGACCCAGTACTTC	TRBD2	TRBV5-1	TRBJ2-5	NA